This TCR beta chain was sequenced in a study of T cells in Graves' hyperthyroidism and ophthalmopathy. Germline assignment: CDR1 SNHLY and CDR2 FYNNEI. Trimming pared 6 bases from V and 4 bases from J, leaving 12 bases between. The CDR3 contains 13 residues. Template material for amplifying TCR beta CDR3 regions consisted of RNA transcripts. The study used the HTBI primer set for a first-round RT-PCR of the TCR CDR3. TCRdb reanalysed the multiplex PCR reads using MiXCR and keeps one entry per CDR3 protein. The data contain about 710,000 distinct CDR3 sequences, around 17% of them seen just once; the ten biggest clones take up under 10%.

The V gene is TRBV2, the J gene TRBJ2-5; D remains ambiguous. This receptor was taken from a man younger than 30 with Graves' hyperthyroidism. Sequenced input: blood. The CDR3 loop reads CASRVSGVETQYF. CDR3 in DNA: TGTGCCAGCAGGGTTTCGGGCGTAGAGACCCAGTACTTC.